The 18 T cell receptor beta chains below were found in one sample sequenced in a study of shared clonotypes between healthy human individuals. Produced via immunoSEQ multiplex PCR; TCRdb's table is partial and in-frame only. The table shows about 1 million clones, with approximately 70% occurring only once. Source material: memory CD4+ T cells sorted from blood. Documented subset: CD45RA-negative fraction. Every receptor here comes from a man aged 18 to 35 in good health.

The chain couples TRBV7-9 to TRBJ2-3; no clear D gene. CDR3 length: 13 residues. CDR1 SEHNR and CDR2 FQNEAQ come from the germline V gene (reference sequence). The V end lost 1 base, the J end lost 5 bases, and 7 bases lay between the germline ends. The CDR3 DNA reads TGTGCCAGCAGCTTAGAAGTTGGAGATACGCAGTATTTT. It encodes CASSLEVGDTQYF.

This clone appeared a single time. The chain carries TRBV7-3 and TRBJ1-6, with D unclear. Trimming shortened V by 4 bases and J by 3 bases, and 16 bases separated the two germline ends. This CDR3 is 17 amino acids long. CDR1 SGHTA and CDR2 FQGTGA come from the germline V gene. The DNA for the CDR3 is TGTGCCAGCAGCTCGTTCGGGGATCATAACTATAATTCACCCCTCCACTTT. This translates into CASSSFGDHNYNSPLHF. The entire variable domain, with the rest obtained from reference TRBV7-3 and TRBJ1-6, is as follows: GAGVSQTPSNKVTEKGKYVELRCDPISGHTALYWYRQSLGQGPEFLIYFQGTGAADDSGLPNDRFFAVRPEGSVSTLKIQRTERGDSAVYLCASSSFGDHNYNSPLHFGNGTRLTVT.

V and J are TRBV5-6 and TRBJ2-1; D gene unclear. The CDR3 sequence is 14 residues long. V lost 4 bases and J 12 bases, leaving 20 bases between the germline ends. Germline-derived CDR1 and CDR2 are SGHDT and YYEEEE. The CDR3 nucleotides are TGTGCCAGCAGCCCCTCCGGCCCGCCTGTTGGGCAGTTCTTC. This codes for CASSPSGPPVGQFF.

This clone was counted between two and nine times. This chain uses TRBV2 with TRBJ2-2; the D is unclear. In germline, CDR1 is SNHLY, CDR2 FYNNEI. V was cut by 7 bases and J by 1 base, with 10 bases left in between. The CDR3 totals 14 residues. The CDR3 DNA follows: TGTGCCAGCATAGGGATCCGGAACACCGGGGAGCTGTTTTTT. It codes for CASIGIRNTGELFF.

V is TRBV18 and J is TRBJ1-3; possibly TRBD1 for D (6 bases). The germline gives CDR1 KGHSH, CDR2 LQKENI. CDR3 length: 16 amino acids. Trimming left V 4 bases short and J 2 bases short, with 15 bases between. CDR3 nucleotides: TGTGCCAGCTCACAACTACAGGGAACAACTGGAAACACCATATATTTT. Translating it yields CASSQLQGTTGNTIYF.

The chain combines TRBV11-2 with TRBJ2-7; TRBD1 matches 7 bases. This CDR3 has 15 amino acids. V lost 5 bases and J lost 7; bases outside the gene matches: 14. Per the germline V gene, CDR1 is SGHAT and CDR2 is FQNNGV. The CDR3 sequence is CASSGKGTVSEEQYF. CDR3 nucleotide sequence: TGTGCCAGCAGCGGAAAGGGGACAGTCTCGGAAGAGCAGTACTTC.

V usage is TRBV28 and J usage is TRBJ2-7; 12 bases agree with TRBD1. Germline CDR1 and CDR2: MDHEN and SYDVKM. V lost 5 bases and J lost 5; bases outside the gene matches: 7. The CDR3 has 15 amino acids. The CDR3 DNA reads TGTGCCAGCAGTCCCGGGACAGGGGGCATGAACGAGCAGTACTTC. Residues: CASSPGTGGMNEQYF.

For the CDR3, the DNA is TGTGCCAGCAGTCCTAGCGGGGGGGGGTCAGATACGCAGTATTTT. Encoded protein: CASSPSGGGSDTQYF. The chain couples TRBV2 to TRBJ2-3; the match to TRBD2 covers 12 bases. V dropped 5 bases and J dropped 4; count of bases not matched to a gene: 4. The CDR3 is made up of 15 amino acids. The germline CDR1 and CDR2 sequences are SNHLY and FYNNEI.

The genes are TRBV6-6 and TRBJ2-5, with unresolved D. The germline V gene has CDR1 MNHNY and CDR2 SVGAGI (reference sequence). The CDR3 runs to 16 residues. The V gene lost 2 bases and the J gene lost 0 bases, with 13 bases spanning the gap. The CDR3 coding sequence is TGTGCCAGCAGTTACGGTCTCCGGCAGAACCAAGAGACCCAGTACTTC. Translated, it gives CASSYGLRQNQETQYF.

Concerning this clone: Other DNA sequences of this sample code for an identical CDR3. The genes are TRBV5-6 and TRBJ2-1, with D uncertain. CDR1 is SGHDT, CDR2 YYEEEE, per germline. This CDR3 spans 15 amino acids. With 0 bases removed from V and 0 bases from J, the gap between germline ends came to 7 bases. This chain's CDR3 is CASSLGASSYNEQFF. For the CDR3, the DNA is TGTGCCAGCAGCTTGGGTGCAAGCTCCTACAATGAGCAGTTCTTC.

The chain carries TRBV4-3 and TRBJ2-1, with 8 bases fitting TRBD2. V was clipped by 0 bases and J by 7 bases; unmatched bases: 14. The CDR3 length is 18 residues. Germline assignment: CDR1 LGHNA and CDR2 YSLEER. DNA of the CDR3: TGCGCCAGCAGCCAAGATCGTAAGCGGGAGCAATTTGGGAATGAGCAGTTCTTC. It specifies CASSQDRKREQFGNEQFF.

The CDR3 sequence is CASSWGGQTATNEKLFF. The CDR3 DNA reads as TGCGCCAGCAGCTGGGGGGGTCAGACTGCAACTAATGAAAAACTGTTTTTT. V is TRBV5-1 and J is TRBJ1-4, with D perhaps matching TRBD1 (5 bases). Germline-derived CDR1 and CDR2 are SGHRS and YFSETQ. CDR3 length equals 17 residues. Trimming removed 3 bases from V and 0 bases from J, with 15 bases in between.

The rearrangement uses TRBV5-4 and TRBJ2-7, with a tentative D call TRBD1 (5 bases). The CDR3 loop spans 14 amino acids. Looked up from germline, CDR1 is SGHNT and CDR2 is YYREEE (reference sequence). V was pared by 1 base and J by 4 bases, with 12 bases between. The DNA for the CDR3 is TGTGCCAGCAGCTTGATGGCAGGGCCTTACGAGCAGTACTTC. Protein sequence: CASSLMAGPYEQYF.

This clone occurred a few times. This sequence joins TRBV20-1 and TRBJ1-1; 9 bases fit TRBD1. Per the germline V gene, CDR1 is DFQATT and CDR2 is SNEGSKA (reference sequence). CDR3 length: 11 amino acids. CDR3 in DNA: TGCTCGAACAGGGGGCCCACTGAAGCTTTCTTT. The encoded protein is CSNRGPTEAFF.

The chain links TRBV13 to TRBJ2-7, with D possibly TRBD2 on 6 matching bases. CDR1 is PRHDT and CDR2 is FYEKMQ in the germline V gene (reference sequence). The V end lost 6 bases, the J end lost 2 bases, and 26 bases lay between the germline ends. The CDR3 extends over 18 amino acids. The CDR3 DNA follows: TGTGCCAGCAGTTCACGGGGCGGGGAAACTTTTTTAACCTACGAGCAGTACTTC. This codes for CASSSRGGETFLTYEQYF.

The chain recombines TRBV21-1 with TRBJ2-7; TRBD1 is the table's D call and was not checked against the DNA. TRBV21-1 constitutes a pseudogene. The CDR3 is 16 residues long. The CDR3 DNA follows: TGTGCCAGCAGCAAGAGAAGCAGGGCTCTCTCCTACGAGCAGTACTTC. It translates to CASSKRSRALSYEQYF.

The sample holds a few counts of this clone. The rearrangement links TRBV6-6 to TRBJ2-1, with D unclear. Trimming removed 0 bases from V and 3 bases from J, with 12 bases in between. CDR3 size: 16 residues. CDR1 is MNHNY and CDR2 is SVGAGI in the germline V gene (reference sequence). CDR3 loop: CASSYSYRAYYNEQFF. The CDR3 DNA is TGTGCCAGCAGTTACTCATATCGGGCCTACTACAATGAGCAGTTCTTC.

At least ten counts were recorded for this clone. The V and J genes are TRBV2 and TRBJ2-1; 9 positions match TRBD2. The germline V gene encodes CDR1 SNHLY and CDR2 FYNNEI. J was trimmed by 8 bases and V by 5 bases; bases with no gene match: 13. The CDR3 is 16 residues long. CDR3 nucleotide sequence: TGTGCCAGCAGTTTTCGGGTGGCGGGAGGGCTTCATGAGCAGTTCTTC. Amino acids: CASSFRVAGGLHEQFF.